This T cell receptor (beta chain) was recovered during a study of somatic mutations in cytotoxic T cells in rheumatoid arthritis. Across the whole study: In some cases, T-cell populations stained with V beta antibodies were flow-sorted at nearly 100% purity, and these included V beta1+ cells sequenced for TCRB. Findings and caveats of the study: More than 20% of CD8+ cells belonged to the largest clone in about an eighth of the roughly 65 patients. Rheumatoid arthritis patients, but not healthy controls, exhibited increasing CD8+ clonality with age.

The table came from immunoSEQ multiplex PCR; TCRdb's copy has only in-frame clones and leaves some out. The table records approximately 33,000 clones, about 80% of them present only once. Note on this clone: Antigen: not known.

The CDR3 is 15 residues long. V was pared by 6 bases and J by 4 bases, with 4 bases of the junction left unmatched. Germline values: CDR1 SGHVS, CDR2 FNYEAQ. Sequencing input: CD8+ T cells sorted from blood. This sequence originates from a man aged 35 to 55 in good health. The chain employs TRBV7-6 and TRBJ2-5; TRBD2 matches 14 bases. CDR3: CASSGTSGSSETQYF. In DNA form, the CDR3 reads TGTGCCAGCAGTGGGACTAGCGGGAGCTCAGAGACCCAGTACTTC.